This T cell receptor beta chain appears in the sequencing data of a study of OX40 agonist ivuxolimab in advanced cancers. For this clone: The antigen is unknown.

The study's findings and limits: Expanded peripheral T cell antigen specificity was not determined.

The protocol was immunoSEQ multiplex PCR, while the TCRdb copy is restricted to in-frame clones and leaves out a portion. The sample holds roughly 80,000 clones, about 86% seen once. Germline values: CDR1 SGHTA, CDR2 FQGTGA. This CDR3 comprises 13 residues. V shed 1 base and J shed 0 bases, with 3 bases lying between them. This rearrangement joins TRBV7-3 to TRBJ1-1; D uncertain. The sample in question was CD4+ or CD8+ T cells sorted from blood, obtained in a trial of the OX40 agonist ivuxolimab. The TCR was taken from an adult with an advanced solid tumor such as melanoma, head and neck, liver or kidney cancer. CDR3 DNA sequence: TGTGCCAGCAGCTTAAATGTGAACACTGAAGCTTTCTTT. The encoded protein is CASSLNVNTEAFF.